This T cell receptor beta chain was recovered during a study of chemoradiotherapy in HPV16-positive cancers. In regard to this clone: Its antigen remains unidentified.

Method: immunoSEQ multiplex PCR; TCRdb's copy keeps in-frame clones and lacks some. This sample carries just over 15,000 clones, over 75% of them seen once, and the ten largest clones take approximately 1.3%. V was shortened by 7 bases and J by 5 bases, with 6 bases between the two germline ends. CDR1 is MRHNA, CDR2 SNTAGT, per germline. The CDR3 is 11 amino acids. General study results and limits: Non-HPV-specific T cells did not expand in tumors during treatment, whereas candidate HPV-specific clones and E7-related motifs did.

The sequence was obtained from a human donor with HPV-associated anogenital cancer. The chain has TRBV6-4 and TRBJ1-5, with no clear D. This specimen was taken from a patient who underwent chemoradiotherapy. In nucleotides, the CDR3 is TGTGCCAGCAACTCCGATCAGCCCCAGCATTTT. Its translation is CASNSDQPQHF.